Below, one T cell receptor (beta chain) is given with its context. What it binds is not known. This sample was taken from a study of cytotoxic CD8 clonotypes in ibrutinib-treated CLL. J was trimmed by 5 bases and V by 8 bases; bases with no gene match: 17. Looked up from germline, CDR1 is MGHDK and CDR2 is SYGVNS. CDR3 size: 16 residues. Clones were read by immunoSEQ multiplex PCR, and TCRdb kept only the in-frame ones, dropping some. There are over 150,000 clones in the sample; roughly 72% occur only once, and about an eighth lies in the top ten. Notes on the study in general: Public clonotypes showed up rarely, and on treatment they shrank or held steady.

The receptor's source is a human donor with chronic lymphocytic leukemia. V is TRBV25-1 and J is TRBJ2-5; TRBD1 agrees at 7 bases. The specimen comprised PBMCs, sampled after 24 months of ibrutinib treatment. DNA for the CDR3: TGTGCCAGCTCTAATCCTACCGGGACAGTCATTGAGACCCAGTACTTC. It is translated as CASSNPTGTVIETQYF.